This entry describes one T cell receptor beta chain. In this sample, this clonotype turned up many times. There is no known antigen for this receptor. Base qualities are missing; no much larger clone stands one base away. According to the germline V gene (reference sequence), CDR1 reads LGHDT and CDR2 reads YNNKEL. V lost 4 bases and J lost 3 bases; the stretch between them is 9 bases long. The CDR3 measures 14 amino acids from cysteine to phenylalanine. Left in the record is the CDR3 DNA by itself, 42 bases read in frame from the first base. The data were obtained in a study of T-cell reconstitution after alpha-beta-depleted transplantation in children (TCRdb year 2016). The study in broad terms: T-cell immune reconstitution after TCRalphabeta/CD19-depleted allogeneic hematopoietic cell transplantation in children was quantitatively tracked in the study by means of TCR repertoire profiling.

Library method: PCR. TCRdb lists the instrument as Illumina HiSeq 2500. TCR libraries were prepared with molecular barcoding, using unique molecular identifiers to normalize TCRbeta repertoire quantification. The public sequencing data were trimmed at Q25 with fastp and processed into clonotypes with MiXCR by TCRdb, which kept only in-frame beta chains. A single entry per CDR3 protein holds the most common genes and DNA from its merged rows. The sample records roughly 220,000 distinct CDR3 sequences, around 9.7% of which are singletons. The ten largest make up over 4.5% of the sample. The receptor was derived from a human donor who donated a stem cell graft to a child with SCID. The V gene is TRBV3-1 and the J gene is TRBJ1-4; TRBD1 might be the D gene, on 6 matching bases. Source: PBMCs from the stem cell graft donor, taken from the stem cell graft. The DNA sequence is TGTGCCAGCAGCCTGGACAGTGCTAATGAAAAACTGTTTTTT. This codes for CASSLDSANEKLFF. The entire variable domain, with the stretches around the CDR3 drawn from the reference TRBV3-1 and TRBJ1-4 proteins, is DTAVSQTPKYLVTQMGNDKSIKCEQNLGHDTMYWYKQDSKKFLKIMFSYNNKELIINETVPNRFSPKSPDKAHLNLHINSLELGDSAVYFCASSLDSANEKLFFGSGTQLSVL.